These T cell receptor beta chains were read from a single sample in a study of CD8+ T cells in alopecia areata. This table comes from immunoSEQ multiplex PCR, and its TCRdb copy is limited to in-frame clones, with some not included. Among under 250,000 clones listed, approximately 52% were seen once. The material sequenced was CD4+ T cells sorted from blood, taken at week 0. All receptors come from a human donor with alopecia areata. CDR3s include the opening cysteine and the closing phenylalanine or tryptophan. A D gene is named only where the DNA matches it firmly. Size tells how often a clone was seen (once, few, many) or the class of an expanded clone, and some rows leave it out.

V gene	clone size	J gene	D gene	CDR3 DNA	CDR3 protein
TRBV7-9	many	TRBJ1-2	-	TGTGCCAGCAGCTTAAACAGGGATGGCTACACCTTC	CASSLNRDGYTF
TRBV29-1	-	TRBJ1-1	TRBD1	TGCAGCGTCCTTGGGGACAGGGTTGACACTGAAGCTTTCTTT	CSVLGDRVDTEAFF
TRBV4-2	-	TRBJ2-3	TRBD2	TGTGCCAGCAGCCCCTCAACTGGGCGGGGGGCATCAGATACGCAGTATTTT	CASSPSTGRGASDTQYF
TRBV5-1	-	TRBJ2-7	-	TGCGCGAGCAGTGTCCAGCGAACAGCGAACTCCTACGAGCAGTACTTC	CASSVQRTANSYEQYF
TRBV30	-	TRBJ2-7	-	TGTGCCTGGAGTGTCTCCTACGAGCAGTACTTC	CAWSVSYEQYF
TRBV27	-	TRBJ1-2	-	TGTGCCAGCAGGAATCGTTTGGCCGGGGGCGCGGGCTACACCTTC	CASRNRLAGGAGYTF
TRBV5-6	-	TRBJ2-3	-	TGTGCCAGCCAGGACACAGATACGCAGTATTTT	CASQDTDTQYF
TRBV27	-	TRBJ2-4	-	TGTGCCAGCAGTGCCCTGGGGCAGGGGAAAAACATTCAGTACTTC	CASSALGQGKNIQYF
TRBV19	-	TRBJ1-5	TRBD1	TGTGCCAGTAGATCGGGACAGGGCGGTCAGCCCCAGCATTTT	CASRSGQGGQPQHF
TRBV6-5	many	TRBJ2-1	TRBD2	TGTGCCAGCAGACTGGGACTAGCGAATGAGCAGTTCTTC	CASRLGLANEQFF
TRBV10-3	-	TRBJ2-5	-	TGTGCCATCAGTGGTCGGGCAGTCCAAGAGACCCAGTACTTC	CAISGRAVQETQYF
TRBV6-5	-	TRBJ2-1	-	TGTGCCAGCAGTTACTCTGAGGGAAAGAATGAGCAGTTCTTC	CASSYSEGKNEQFF
TRBV7-6	-	TRBJ1-2	TRBD1	TGTGCCAGCAGCCCAAGGACAGGCTCGGATGGCTACACCTTC	CASSPRTGSDGYTF
TRBV29-1	-	TRBJ1-1	-	TGCAGCGTCGCAGGGTTTTCCACTGAAGCTTTCTTT	CSVAGFSTEAFF
TRBV5-4	once	TRBJ1-2	-	TGTGCCAGCAGCCCACCACGGGTGGATGGAAGAGGCTACACCTTC	CASSPPRVDGRGYTF
TRBV29-1	-	TRBJ2-7	TRBD2	TGCAGCGCCGGACTAGCGGGACTCTCCTACGAGCAGTACTTC	CSAGLAGLSYEQYF
TRBV7-9	few	TRBJ2-3	-	TGTGCCAGCAGCCCCGGCACCTTGGGGAGGAGAACAGATACGCAGTATTTT	CASSPGTLGRRTDTQYF
TRBV5-1	-	TRBJ2-1	-	TGCGCCAGCAGCCGGATTTCGGGTAGTGCCTACAATGAGCAGTTCTTC	CASSRISGSAYNEQFF
TRBV5-1	-	TRBJ2-3	-	TGCGCCAGCAGCGCAACGGGACGCCACGATACGCAGTATTTT	CASSATGRHDTQYF
TRBV27	-	TRBJ1-1	-	TGTGCCAGCAGTTTATCCCTTGGGACCGAAGCTTTCTTT	CASSLSLGTEAFF
TRBV29-1	-	TRBJ1-5	-	TGCAGCGCTGCGACAGAGACTCATAATCAGCCCCAGCATTTT	CSAATETHNQPQHF
TRBV5-1	-	TRBJ2-5	TRBD1	TGCGCCAGCCTAGGACAGGAAGAGACCCAGTACTTC	CASLGQEETQYF
TRBV9	few	TRBJ1-1	TRBD1	TGTGCCAGCAGCGGGACAGGGTCCACTGAAGCTTTCTTT	CASSGTGSTEAFF
TRBV29-1	-	TRBJ2-5	TRBD1	TGCAGCGTAGGACAGGTGGTCGGGGAGACCCAGTACTTC	CSVGQVVGETQYF
TRBV7-8	few	TRBJ2-1	TRBD2	TGTGCCAGCAGCTCCGGGACTAGCGGAAGCTCCTACAATGAGCAGTTCTTC	CASSSGTSGSSYNEQFF
TRBV4-1	-	TRBJ2-1	-	TGCGCCAGCAGCCTTCCCGAGGGTGAGCAGTTCTTC	CASSLPEGEQFF
TRBV9	-	TRBJ2-1	-	TGTGCCAGCAGCGTATTGGGCTACTCCTACAATGAGCAGTTCTTC	CASSVLGYSYNEQFF
TRBV29-1	-	TRBJ2-5	TRBD1	TGCAGCGTTGACAGGGGGCGGGAGACCCAGTACTTC	CSVDRGRETQYF
TRBV18	-	TRBJ1-5	-	TGTGCCAGCTCACCATCGGCCACGACCGGCAATCAGCCCCAGCATTTT	CASSPSATTGNQPQHF
TRBV7-9	-	TRBJ1-6	-	TGTGCCAGCAGTCCCCCGGGAGGAGTGAATTCACCCCTCCACTTT	CASSPPGGVNSPLHF
TRBV29-1	-	TRBJ1-1	-	TGCAGCGTTCGCGGGGGCGAAGAAGCTTTCTTT	CSVRGGEEAFF
TRBV30	-	TRBJ2-1	-	TGTGCCTGGGTCAAGGGCTTCTCCTACAATGAGCAGTTCTTC	CAWVKGFSYNEQFF
TRBV30	-	TRBJ2-7	-	TGTGCCTGGAGTGGACCCTTGGACGGGCAGACCTACGAGCAGTACTTC	CAWSGPLDGQTYEQYF
TRBV30	-	TRBJ1-2	-	TGTGCCTGGACTGTTTCTAACTATGGCTACACCTTC	CAWTVSNYGYTF
TRBV29-1	-	TRBJ1-1	-	TGCAGCGTCCACCGGGACATGAACACTGAAGCTTTCTTT	CSVHRDMNTEAFF
TRBV29-1	-	TRBJ2-5	TRBD1	TGCAGCGTTGAAGGGGCACCAGGACAGGGGAGGGAGACCCAGTACTTC	CSVEGAPGQGRETQYF
TRBV30	-	TRBJ2-7	TRBD2	TGTGCCTGGAGTGTACCGAGCGGGAGGGTCTACGAGCAGTACTTC	CAWSVPSGRVYEQYF
TRBV6-6	many	TRBJ1-1	-	TGTGCCAGCACTAAGAAGGGAGGGATAAAAAACACTGAAGCTTTCTTT	CASTKKGGIKNTEAFF
TRBV27	once	TRBJ2-2	-	TGTGCCAGCAGCCCGTGGGACCCCACCGGGGAGCTGTTTTTT	CASSPWDPTGELFF
TRBV5-1	-	TRBJ2-2	-	TGCGCCACCTCCTCAGGGCGAACCGGGGAGCTGTTTTTT	CATSSGRTGELFF
TRBV29-1	-	TRBJ2-2	-	TGCAGCGTTTACAAGGGGAACACCGGGGAGCTGTTTTTT	CSVYKGNTGELFF
TRBV7-9	few	TRBJ2-7	-	TGTGCCAGCAGCTCCAAAAACAGCAACCACGAGCAGTACTTC	CASSSKNSNHEQYF
TRBV7-3	-	TRBJ1-5	-	TGTGCCAGCAGCTTCACAGTAAATCAGCCCCAGCATTTT	CASSFTVNQPQHF
TRBV5-6	once	TRBJ1-2	TRBD1	TGTGCCAGCAGTCCCGGACAGGGCGGCTATGGCTACACCTTC	CASSPGQGGYGYTF
TRBV7-9	-	TRBJ1-5	TRBD1	TGTGCCAGCAGCTTGGGACAGGGGGCGAGCAATCAGCCCCAGCATTTT	CASSLGQGASNQPQHF
TRBV30	-	TRBJ2-6	-	TGTGCCTGGAGGGATCTGGGACGCGGTGGGGCCAACGTCCTGACTTTC	CAWRDLGRGGANVLTF
TRBV10-3	-	TRBJ1-2	-	TGTGCCATCAGTGGACGGGAGGGTCATGGCTACACCTTC	CAISGREGHGYTF
TRBV21-1	few	TRBJ2-3	-	TGTGCCAGCAGCAAATTGACTAGCGGGAGACTGGCAGATACGCAGTATTTT	CASSKLTSGRLADTQYF
TRBV29-1	-	TRBJ1-1	-	TGCAGCGTTATAAGGGAAAGAAAGGCCACTGAAGCTTTCTTT	CSVIRERKATEAFF
TRBV2	-	TRBJ2-7	-	TGTGCCAGCAGTGGGGGGGGCCCCTACGAGCAGTACTTC	CASSGGGPYEQYF
TRBV29-1	-	TRBJ2-7	-	TGCAGCGTTGCCTTCAGGGCATCCTACGAGCAGTACTTC	CSVAFRASYEQYF
TRBV30	-	TRBJ1-3	-	TGTGCCTGGAGTGTACTGACGTCCGCTGGAAACACCATATATTTT	CAWSVLTSAGNTIYF
TRBV7-9	few	TRBJ1-4	-	TGTGCCAGCAGCTTATTTGGATCAGGCGCAACTAATGAAAAACTGTTTTTT	CASSLFGSGATNEKLFF
TRBV30	few	TRBJ1-2	TRBD1	TGTGCCATAGACCCACAGGGGCACCGCTATGGCTACACCTTC	CAIDPQGHRYGYTF
TRBV6-5	-	TRBJ1-6	-	TGTGCCAGCAGTTACTGGGGGGGGAATTCACCCCTCCACTTT	CASSYWGGNSPLHF
TRBV30	-	TRBJ1-2	-	TGTGCCTCCCAGTGGCGTGGCTACACCTTC	CASQWRGYTF
TRBV5-1	-	TRBJ2-7	-	TGCGCCAGCAGCTTGGAGGCGGGGACCGAGCAGTACTTC	CASSLEAGTEQYF
TRBV29-1	few	TRBJ2-3	-	TGCAGCGTCCGGGGGGCCGCAGATACGCAGTATTTT	CSVRGAADTQYF
TRBV30	-	TRBJ1-1	-	TGTGCCTGGTCCTTCCAGTCCACTGAAGCTTTCTTT	CAWSFQSTEAFF
TRBV4-2	few	TRBJ2-5	TRBD2	TGTGCCAGCAGCCAAGATTACCTAGCGGGAAGGGAGACCCAGTACTTC	CASSQDYLAGRETQYF